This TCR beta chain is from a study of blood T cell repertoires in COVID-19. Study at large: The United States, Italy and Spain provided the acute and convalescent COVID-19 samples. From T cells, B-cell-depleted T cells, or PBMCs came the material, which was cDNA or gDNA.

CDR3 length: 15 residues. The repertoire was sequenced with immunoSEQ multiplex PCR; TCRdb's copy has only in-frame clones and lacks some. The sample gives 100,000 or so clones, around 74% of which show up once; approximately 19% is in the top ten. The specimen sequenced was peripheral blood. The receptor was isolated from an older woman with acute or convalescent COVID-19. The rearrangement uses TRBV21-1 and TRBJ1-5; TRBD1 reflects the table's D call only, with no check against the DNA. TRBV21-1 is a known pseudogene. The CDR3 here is CASSKGGQGDQPQHF. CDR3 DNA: TGTGCCAGCAGCAAAGGGGGGCAGGGGGATCAGCCCCAGCATTTT.